This T cell receptor beta chain was sequenced in a study of shared clonotypes between healthy human individuals. Overall study: CD4 naive and CD4 memory each took three plates per donor, while CD8 naive took two and CD8 memory one. Study-level findings and limits: The authors expected sequencing depth to affect clonotype sharing among donors.

In germline, CDR1 is KGHSH, CDR2 LQKENI. Deletions cut 6 bases from V and 4 bases from J, with 19 bases between. The CDR3 spans 16 residues. Profiled with immunoSEQ multiplex PCR; TCRdb holds only in-frame clones, not every one. Among about 1.5 million clones listed, 95% to 99% were seen once. Details on this clone: The antigen is unknown.

Sequencing was performed on naive CD4+ T cells sorted from blood. Noted subset: CD45RA+ positively selected. The TCR originated in a man aged 25 to 45 in good health. The chain couples TRBV18 to TRBJ2-4, with D perhaps TRBD2 (6 bases). CDR3 bases: TGTGCCAGCTCCCCTAGTGTCGGGAGCGCAAAAAACATTCAGTACTTC. This sequence encodes CASSPSVGSAKNIQYF.